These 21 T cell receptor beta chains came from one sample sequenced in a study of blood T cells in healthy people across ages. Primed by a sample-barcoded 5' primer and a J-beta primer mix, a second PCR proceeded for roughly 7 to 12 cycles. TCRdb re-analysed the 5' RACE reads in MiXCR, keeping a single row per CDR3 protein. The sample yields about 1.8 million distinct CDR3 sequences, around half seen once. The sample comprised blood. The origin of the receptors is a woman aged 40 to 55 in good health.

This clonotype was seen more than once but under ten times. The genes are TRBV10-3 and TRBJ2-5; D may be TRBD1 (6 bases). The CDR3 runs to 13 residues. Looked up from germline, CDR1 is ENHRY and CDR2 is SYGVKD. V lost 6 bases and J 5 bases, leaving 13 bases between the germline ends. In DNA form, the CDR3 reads TGTGCCATCAGAAGGCAGGGGAATGAGACCCAGTACTTC. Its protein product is CAIRRQGNETQYF.

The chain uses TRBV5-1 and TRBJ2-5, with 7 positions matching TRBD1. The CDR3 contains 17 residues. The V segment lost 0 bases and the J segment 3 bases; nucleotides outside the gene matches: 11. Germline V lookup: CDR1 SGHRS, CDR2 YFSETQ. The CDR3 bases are TGCGCCAGCAGCTTGGCCGGAAGTAGAGGGACAGAAGAGACCCAGTACTTC. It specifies CASSLAGSRGTEETQYF.

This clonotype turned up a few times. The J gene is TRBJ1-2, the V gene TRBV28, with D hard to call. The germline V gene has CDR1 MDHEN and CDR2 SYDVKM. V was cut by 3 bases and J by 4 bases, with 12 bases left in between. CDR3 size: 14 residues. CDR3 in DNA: TGTGCCAGCAGTTTCGAGATGGGGATCTATGGCTACACCTTC. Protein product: CASSFEMGIYGYTF.

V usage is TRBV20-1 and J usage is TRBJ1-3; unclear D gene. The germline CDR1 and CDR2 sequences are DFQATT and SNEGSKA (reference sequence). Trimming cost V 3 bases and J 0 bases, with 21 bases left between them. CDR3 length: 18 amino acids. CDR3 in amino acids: CSARVQLGRPFSGNTIYF. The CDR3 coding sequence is TGCAGTGCTAGGGTGCAGCTTGGGAGGCCCTTCTCTGGAAACACCATATATTTT.

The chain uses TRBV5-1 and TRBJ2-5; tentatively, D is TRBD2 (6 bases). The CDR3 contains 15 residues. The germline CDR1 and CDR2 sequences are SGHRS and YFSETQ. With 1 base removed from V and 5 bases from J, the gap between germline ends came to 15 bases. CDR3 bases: TGCGCCAGCAGCTTGCCGCCGGGGGTGGACGAGACCCAGTACTTC. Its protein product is CASSLPPGVDETQYF.

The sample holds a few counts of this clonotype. The DNA of the CDR3 is TGCGCCAGCAGCCAAGACTTTGGGTACTACGAGCAGTACTTC. It yields the protein CASSQDFGYYEQYF. V is TRBV4-1 and J is TRBJ2-7; D call uncertain. CDR1 and CDR2 (germline): MGHRA, YSYEKL. CDR3 length: 14 residues. Trimming left V 0 bases short and J 3 bases short, with 9 bases between.

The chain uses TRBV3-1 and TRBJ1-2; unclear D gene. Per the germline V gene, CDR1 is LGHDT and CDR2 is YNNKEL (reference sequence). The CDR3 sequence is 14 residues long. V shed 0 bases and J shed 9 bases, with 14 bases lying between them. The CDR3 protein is CASSQDRSDWSYTF. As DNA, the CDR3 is TGTGCCAGCAGCCAAGATCGATCAGATTGGAGCTACACCTTC.

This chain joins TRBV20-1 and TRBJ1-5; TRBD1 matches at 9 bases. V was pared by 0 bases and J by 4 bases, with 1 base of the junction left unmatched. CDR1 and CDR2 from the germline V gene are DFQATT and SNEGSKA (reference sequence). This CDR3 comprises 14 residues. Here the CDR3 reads CSARETGGNQPQHF. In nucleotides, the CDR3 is TGCAGTGCTAGAGAGACAGGGGGGAATCAGCCCCAGCATTTT.

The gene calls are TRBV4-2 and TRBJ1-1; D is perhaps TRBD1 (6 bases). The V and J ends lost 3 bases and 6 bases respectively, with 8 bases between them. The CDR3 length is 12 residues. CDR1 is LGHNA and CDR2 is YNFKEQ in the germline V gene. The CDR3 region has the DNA TGTGCCAGCAGCCAGGGGACACCTGAAGCTTTCTTT. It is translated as CASSQGTPEAFF.

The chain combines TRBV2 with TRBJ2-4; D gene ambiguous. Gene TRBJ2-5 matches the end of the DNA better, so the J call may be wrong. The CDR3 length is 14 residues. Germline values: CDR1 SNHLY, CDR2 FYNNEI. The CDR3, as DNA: TGTGCCAGCAGTGGGGGTGGAGTTAAAGAGACCCAGTACTTC. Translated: CASSGGGVKETQYF.

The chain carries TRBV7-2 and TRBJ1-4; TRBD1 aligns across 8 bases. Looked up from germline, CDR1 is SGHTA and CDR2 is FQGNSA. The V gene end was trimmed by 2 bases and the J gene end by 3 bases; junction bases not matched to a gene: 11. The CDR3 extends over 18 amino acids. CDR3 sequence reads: CASSLFRQGASANEKLFF. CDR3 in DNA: TGTGCCAGCAGCTTATTTCGGCAGGGGGCTTCGGCTAATGAAAAACTGTTTTTT. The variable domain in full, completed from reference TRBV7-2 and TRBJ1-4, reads GAGVSQSPSNKVTEKGKDVELRCDPISGHTALYWYRQSLGQGLEFLIYFQGNSAPDKSGLPSDRFSAERTGGSVSTLTIQRTQQEDSAVYLCASSLFRQGASANEKLFFGSGTQLSVL.

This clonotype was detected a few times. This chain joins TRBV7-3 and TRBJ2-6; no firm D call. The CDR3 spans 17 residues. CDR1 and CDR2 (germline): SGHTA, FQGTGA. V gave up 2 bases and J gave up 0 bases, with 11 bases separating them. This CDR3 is CASSLATGLSGANVLTF. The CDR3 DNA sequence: TGTGCCAGCAGCTTAGCTACCGGCCTCTCTGGGGCCAACGTCCTGACTTTC.

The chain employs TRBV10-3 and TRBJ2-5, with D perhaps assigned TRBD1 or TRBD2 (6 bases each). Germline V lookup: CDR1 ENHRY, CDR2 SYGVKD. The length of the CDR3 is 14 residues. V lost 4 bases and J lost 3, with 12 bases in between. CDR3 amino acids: CAISVSGDKETQYF. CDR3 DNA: TGTGCCATCAGTGTCTCGGGGGACAAAGAGACCCAGTACTTC.

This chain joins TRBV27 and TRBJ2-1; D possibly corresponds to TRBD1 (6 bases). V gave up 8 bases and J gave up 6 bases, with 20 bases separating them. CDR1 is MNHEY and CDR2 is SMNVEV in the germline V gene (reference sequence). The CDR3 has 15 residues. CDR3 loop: CASQNPGHPGNEQFF. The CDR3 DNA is TGTGCCAGCCAAAATCCGGGACACCCTGGCAATGAGCAGTTCTTC.

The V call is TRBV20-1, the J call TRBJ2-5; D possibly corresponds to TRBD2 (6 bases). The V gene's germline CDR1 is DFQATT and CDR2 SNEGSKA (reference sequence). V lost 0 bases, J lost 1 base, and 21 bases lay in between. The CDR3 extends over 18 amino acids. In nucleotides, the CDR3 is TGCAGTGCTAGAGATGTAGCCCAGCCGGTGGGGGGCCAAGAGACCCAGTACTTC. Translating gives CSARDVAQPVGGQETQYF.

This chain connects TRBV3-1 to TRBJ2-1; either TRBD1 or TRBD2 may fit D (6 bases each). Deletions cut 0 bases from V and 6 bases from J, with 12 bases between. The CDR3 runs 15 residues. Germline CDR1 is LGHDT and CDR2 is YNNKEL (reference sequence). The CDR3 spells CASSQERGRRNEQFF. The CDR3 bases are TGTGCCAGCAGCCAAGAACGGGGGCGACGCAATGAGCAGTTCTTC.

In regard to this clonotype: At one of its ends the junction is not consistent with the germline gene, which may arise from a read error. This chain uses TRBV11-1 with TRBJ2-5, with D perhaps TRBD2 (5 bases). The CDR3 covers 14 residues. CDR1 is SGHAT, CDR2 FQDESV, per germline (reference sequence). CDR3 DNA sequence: TGTGCCGGCAGCTTAGCGATGACCCAAGAGACCCAGTACTTC. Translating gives CAGSLAMTQETQYF.

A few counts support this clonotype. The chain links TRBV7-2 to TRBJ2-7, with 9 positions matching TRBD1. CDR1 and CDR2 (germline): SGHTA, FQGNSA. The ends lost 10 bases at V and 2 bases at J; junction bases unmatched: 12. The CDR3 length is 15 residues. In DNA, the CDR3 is TGTGCCATCAGAGTTCCGGGACAGGGCACCTACGAGCAGTACTTC. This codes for CAIRVPGQGTYEQYF.

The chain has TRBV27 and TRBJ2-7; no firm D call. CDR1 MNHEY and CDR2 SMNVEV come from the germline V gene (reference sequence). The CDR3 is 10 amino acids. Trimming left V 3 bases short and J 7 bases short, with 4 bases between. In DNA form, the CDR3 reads TGTGCCAGCAGTTTCATAGAGCAGTACTTC. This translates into CASSFIEQYF.

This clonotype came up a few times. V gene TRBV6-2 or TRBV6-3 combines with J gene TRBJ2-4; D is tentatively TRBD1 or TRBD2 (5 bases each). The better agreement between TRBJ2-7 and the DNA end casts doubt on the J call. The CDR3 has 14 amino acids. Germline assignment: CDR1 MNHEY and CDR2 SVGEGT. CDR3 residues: CASSLWIGAYEQYF. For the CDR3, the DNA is TGTGCCAGCAGTCTGTGGATCGGGGCTTACGAGCAGTACTTC.

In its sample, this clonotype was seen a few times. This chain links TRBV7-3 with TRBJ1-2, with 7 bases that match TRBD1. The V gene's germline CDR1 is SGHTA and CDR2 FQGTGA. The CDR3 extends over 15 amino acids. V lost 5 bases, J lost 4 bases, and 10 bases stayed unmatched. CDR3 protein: CASSPSGTDSYGYTF. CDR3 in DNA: TGTGCCAGCAGCCCAAGCGGGACAGATAGCTATGGCTACACCTTC.